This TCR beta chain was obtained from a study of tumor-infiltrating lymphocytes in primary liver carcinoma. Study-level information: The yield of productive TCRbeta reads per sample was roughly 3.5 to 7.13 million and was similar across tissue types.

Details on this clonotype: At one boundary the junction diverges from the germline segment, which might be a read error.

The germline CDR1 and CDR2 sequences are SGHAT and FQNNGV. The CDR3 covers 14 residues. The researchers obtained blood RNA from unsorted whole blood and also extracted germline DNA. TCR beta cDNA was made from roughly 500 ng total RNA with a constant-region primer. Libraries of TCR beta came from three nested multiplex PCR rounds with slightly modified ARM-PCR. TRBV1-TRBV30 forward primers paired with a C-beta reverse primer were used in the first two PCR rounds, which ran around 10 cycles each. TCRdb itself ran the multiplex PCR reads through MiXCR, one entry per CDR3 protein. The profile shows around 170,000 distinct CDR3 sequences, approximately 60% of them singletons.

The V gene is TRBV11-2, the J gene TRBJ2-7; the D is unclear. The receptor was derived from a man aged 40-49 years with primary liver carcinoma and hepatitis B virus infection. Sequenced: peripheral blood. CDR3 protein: CASRLADGVYEQHF. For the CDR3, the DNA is TGTGCCAGCAGGTTAGCCGACGGAGTCTACGAGCAGCACTTC.